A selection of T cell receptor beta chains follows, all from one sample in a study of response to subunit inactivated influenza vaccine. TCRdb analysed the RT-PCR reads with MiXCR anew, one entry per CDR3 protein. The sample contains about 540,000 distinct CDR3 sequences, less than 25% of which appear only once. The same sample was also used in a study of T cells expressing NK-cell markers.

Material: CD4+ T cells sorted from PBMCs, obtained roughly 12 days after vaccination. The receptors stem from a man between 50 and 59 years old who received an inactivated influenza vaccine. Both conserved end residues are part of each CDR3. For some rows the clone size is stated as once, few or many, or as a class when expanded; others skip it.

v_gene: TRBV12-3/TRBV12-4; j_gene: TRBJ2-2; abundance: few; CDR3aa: CASRLTGANGELFF
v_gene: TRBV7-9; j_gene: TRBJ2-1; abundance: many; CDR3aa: CASSLVGRYNEQFF
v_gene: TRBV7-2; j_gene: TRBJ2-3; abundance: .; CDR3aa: CASSLVPRGLADTQYF
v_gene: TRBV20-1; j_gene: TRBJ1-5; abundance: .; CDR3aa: CSATDGYSNQPQHF
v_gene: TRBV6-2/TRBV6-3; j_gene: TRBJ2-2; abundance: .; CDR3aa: CASGRTVLGELFF
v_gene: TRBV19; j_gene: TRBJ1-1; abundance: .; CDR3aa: CASNLRRGVSTEAFF
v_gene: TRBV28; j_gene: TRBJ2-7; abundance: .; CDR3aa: CASSLNKGSYEQYF
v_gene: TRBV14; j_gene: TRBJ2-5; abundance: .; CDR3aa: CASSQVTGYQETQYF
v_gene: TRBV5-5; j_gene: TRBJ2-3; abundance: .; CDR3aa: CASSLVASGGSTDTQYF
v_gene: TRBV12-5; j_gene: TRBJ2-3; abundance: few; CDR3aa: CASGSGQGADTQYF
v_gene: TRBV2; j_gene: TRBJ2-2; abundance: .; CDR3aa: CASRTNPGELFF